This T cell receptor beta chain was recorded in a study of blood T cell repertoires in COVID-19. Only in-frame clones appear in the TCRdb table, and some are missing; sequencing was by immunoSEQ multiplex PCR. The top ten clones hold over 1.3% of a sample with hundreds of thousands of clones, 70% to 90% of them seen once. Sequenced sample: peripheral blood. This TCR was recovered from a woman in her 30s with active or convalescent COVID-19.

For the CDR3, the DNA is TGTGCCAGCAGCCCAGACTCTTTCTATGGCTACACCTTC. Its protein is CASSPDSFYGYTF. The chain carries TRBV7-9 and TRBJ1-2; D uncertain. Germline V gene sequence: CDR1 SEHNR, CDR2 FQNEAQ (reference sequence). The CDR3 has 13 residues. The V end lost 5 bases, the J end lost 4 bases, and 11 bases lay between the germline ends.